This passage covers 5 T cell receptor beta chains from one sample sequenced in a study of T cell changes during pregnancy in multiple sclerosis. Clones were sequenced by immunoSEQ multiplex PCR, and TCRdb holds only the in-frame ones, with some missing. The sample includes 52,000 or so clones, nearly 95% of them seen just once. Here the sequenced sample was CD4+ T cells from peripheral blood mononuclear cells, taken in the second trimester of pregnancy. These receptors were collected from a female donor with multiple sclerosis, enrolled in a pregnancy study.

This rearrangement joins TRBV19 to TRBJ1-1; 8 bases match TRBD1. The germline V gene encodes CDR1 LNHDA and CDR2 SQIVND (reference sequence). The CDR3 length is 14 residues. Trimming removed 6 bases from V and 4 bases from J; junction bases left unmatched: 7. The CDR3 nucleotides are TGTGCCAGTAGATCACCCGGGACAGGCACTGAAGCTTTCTTT. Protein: CASRSPGTGTEAFF.

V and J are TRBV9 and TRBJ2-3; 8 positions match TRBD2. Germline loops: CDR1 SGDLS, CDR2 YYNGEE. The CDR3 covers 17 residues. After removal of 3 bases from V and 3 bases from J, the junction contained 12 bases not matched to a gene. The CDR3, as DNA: TGTGCCAGCAGCGCCCGGGGCGGGAGGTCCCGAACAGATACGCAGTATTTT. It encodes CASSARGGRSRTDTQYF.

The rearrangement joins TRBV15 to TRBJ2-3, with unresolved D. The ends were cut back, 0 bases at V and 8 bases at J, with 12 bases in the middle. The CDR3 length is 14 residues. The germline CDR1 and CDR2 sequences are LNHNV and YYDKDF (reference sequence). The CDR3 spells CATSRDRPGGTQYF. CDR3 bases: TGTGCCACCAGCAGAGATCGTCCGGGTGGTACGCAGTATTTT.

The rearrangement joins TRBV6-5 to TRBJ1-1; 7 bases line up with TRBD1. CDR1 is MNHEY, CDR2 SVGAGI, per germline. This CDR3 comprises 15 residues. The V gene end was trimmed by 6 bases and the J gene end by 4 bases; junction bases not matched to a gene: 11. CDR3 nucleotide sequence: TGTGCCAGCAGCCGGGCCTCTAAGGGGGCCACTGAAGCTTTCTTT. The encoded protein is CASSRASKGATEAFF.

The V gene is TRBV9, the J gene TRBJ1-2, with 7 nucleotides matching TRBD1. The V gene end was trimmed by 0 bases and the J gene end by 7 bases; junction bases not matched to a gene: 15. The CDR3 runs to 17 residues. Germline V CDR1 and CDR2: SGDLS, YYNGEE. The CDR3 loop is CASSVGYGGGGAVGYTF. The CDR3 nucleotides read TGTGCCAGCAGCGTAGGTTATGGTGGAGGGGGCGCGGTTGGCTACACCTTC.